This T cell receptor beta chain stems from a study of OX40 agonist ivuxolimab in advanced cancers. About the investigation overall: Ivuxolimab, which targeted the costimulatory receptor OX40 (CD134), was an agonistic, fully human IgG2 monoclonal antibody. Intravenous ivuxolimab was administered to patients every 2 weeks at six dose levels: 0.01, 0.1, 0.3, 1.5, 3 and 10 mg/kg. Of the roughly 52 patients in dose escalation, around 19 had hepatocellular carcinoma, about 15 had melanoma, 9 had renal cell carcinoma and 9 had head and neck cancer. The dose-escalation cohort was roughly 83% male with a mean age of approximately 59 years, ranging from roughly 23 to 79. Prior anti-PD-1, anti-PD-L1 or anti-CTLA-4 therapy was permitted, and 30% to 45% of dose-escalation patients had received checkpoint inhibitors. Partial responses occurred in three dose-escalation patients: two with cutaneous melanoma and one with hepatocellular carcinoma. Peripheral TCRbeta sequencing aimed to test whether ivuxolimab altered TCR sequence diversity and caused clonal T-cell expansion. The paper describes the monotherapy dose-escalation part (N ≈ 52 patients) of the phase I trial of ivuxolimab. Beyond this particular receptor, the publication reports: After ivuxolimab, expanded clones were on average more numerous among CD8+ T cells than among CD4+ T cells. In the 0.1-3.0 mg/kg groups, partial responders were among the patients with the lowest normalized peripheral clonal expansion, particularly in CD8+ T cells. Low levels of normalized T-cell clonal expansion were also seen in some patients who did not respond. Clonal expansion of both CD4+ and CD8+ blood T cells was observed from baseline to week 6 at doses 0.1 to 3.0 mg/kg. Which antigens the clonally expanded peripheral T cells were specific for was not determined.

Genomic DNA was isolated from the sorted cells so that the TCRbeta CDR3 region could be sequenced. The immunoSEQ Assay was used for sequencing of TCRbeta CDR3 regions. Sourced from immuneACCESS, this table was stored by TCRdb with only in-frame sequences that have V and J called. A share of the clones is absent; for the studies checked, an unresolved V gene accounts for under half, and the remainder has no known explanation. This sample lists some 49,000 clones; roughly 85% were detected once. Less than 5% of the sample is taken by the ten largest. The germline V gene encodes CDR1 SEHNR and CDR2 FQNEAQ (reference sequence). Between the V and J ends, shortened by 1 base and 3 bases respectively, the junction contains 6 bases. The CDR3 measures 13 amino acids from cysteine to phenylalanine. CDR3 DNA is the only sequence kept; it has 39 bases, read in frame from the first base. Patients with autoimmune disease history or receiving systemic immunosuppression were excluded from the trial. Peripheral blood for TCR sequencing was collected from all dose cohorts at baseline, on cycle 4 day 1, and on cycle 7 day 1. The samples were drawn from a first-in-human, open-label, multicenter phase I dose-escalation trial of ivuxolimab. The trial enrolled adults with locally advanced or metastatic head and neck squamous cell, hepatocellular, melanoma or renal cell carcinoma. Before TCR sequencing, CD4+ T cells and CD8+ T cells were sorted from peripheral blood as separate populations.

A note on this clone: Its antigen specificity is not known. No much larger clone exists at a distance of one base, and base qualities are not known.

This receptor chain uses TRBV7-9 and TRBJ2-5; the D element could tentatively be TRBD1 or TRBD2, as 5 bases agree for each. The TCR was taken from an adult with an advanced solid tumor such as melanoma, head and neck, liver or kidney cancer. Sequenced here: CD4+ or CD8+ T cells sorted from blood, sampled in a trial of the OX40 agonist ivuxolimab. The CDR3 in this case is CASSLGGEETQYF. Here is the DNA: TGTGCCAGCAGCTTAGGAGGGGAAGAGACCCAGTACTTC.